This T cell receptor beta chain is from a study of cytomegalovirus exposure and HLA in healthy donors. PCR amplification relied on 60 Vbeta primers (plus 13 Jbeta primers). TCRdb keeps only in-frame clones here, not all; method: immunoSEQ multiplex PCR. The table lists 50,000 to 70,000 clones. Trimming pared 0 bases from V and 6 bases from J, leaving 16 bases between. The CDR3 covers 16 residues. CDR1 and CDR2 from the germline V gene are SGHRS and YFSETQ. Material for sequencing was PBMCs. This receptor was obtained from a male donor in good health and CMV-seronegative. The J gene is TRBJ2-1, the V gene TRBV5-1; tentatively, D is TRBD1 (6 bases). CDR3 amino acids: CASSLGLNRVANEQFF. Here the CDR3 DNA reads TGCGCCAGCAGCTTGGGCCTTAACAGGGTTGCCAATGAGCAGTTCTTC.